One TCR beta chain is described in this entry. The CDR3 spans 14 residues. V gave up 1 base and J gave up 6 bases; unmatched junction bases: 3. Germline CDR1 reads GTSNPN; CDR2 reads SVGIG (reference sequence). The data were obtained in a study of cytomegalovirus exposure and HLA in healthy donors. The PCR contained 60 Vbeta and 13 Jbeta primers. Sequencing was performed with immunoSEQ multiplex PCR; in TCRdb, only in-frame clones are kept and a portion is missing. The sample consists of approximately 240,000 clones, about 80% of them appearing once. Specimen: PBMCs. V is TRBV30 and J is TRBJ2-1, with 10 bases identical to TRBD1. The TCR was taken from a woman aged 40 to 49 in good health and CMV-seropositive. The CDR3 loop is CAWSGDRGFNEQFF. CDR3 in DNA: TGTGCCTGGAGTGGGGACAGGGGATTCAATGAGCAGTTCTTC.